What follows are 31 T cell receptor beta chains derived from one specimen sequenced in a study of blood T cell repertoires in COVID-19. This table comes from immunoSEQ multiplex PCR, and its TCRdb copy is limited to in-frame clones, with some not included. This sample has fewer than 350,000 clones; around 85% occur once, and the top ten carry about 2%. Sequencing input: PBMCs or T cells enriched from blood (not recorded which). These receptor sequences come from a man aged 25-40 years who had recovered from COVID-19.

This clone showed up just once. V usage is TRBV5-1 and J usage is TRBJ2-7, with TRBD1 as a possible D gene (5 bases). The germline V and J ends were trimmed by 2 bases and 3 bases, with 9 bases remaining between them. The CDR3 consists of 13 residues. CDR1 SGHRS and CDR2 YFSETQ come from the germline V gene. The DNA for the CDR3 is TGCGCCAGCAGCTTAGGACACATCTACGAGCAGTACTTC. This codes for CASSLGHIYEQYF.

DNA of the CDR3: TGTGCCAGCGGGACAGGGATCCAGGACTATGGCTACACCTTC. Translating gives CASGTGIQDYGYTF. This chain joins TRBV7-9 and TRBJ1-2; 9 bases are a match to TRBD1. The germline gives CDR1 SEHNR, CDR2 FQNEAQ (reference sequence). The CDR3 loop spans 14 amino acids. V gave up 8 bases and J gave up 3 bases; unmatched junction bases: 7.

This chain connects TRBV13 to TRBJ2-7; 9 positions match TRBD1. Germline CDR1 is PRHDT and CDR2 is FYEKMQ (reference sequence). Trimming at V came to 5 bases and at J to 1 base, leaving 6 bases not matched to a gene. The CDR3 is 15 amino acids. Here the CDR3 DNA reads TGTGCCAGCAGCCCAACCGGGACAGGGTCCTACGAGCAGTACTTC. Amino acid sequence: CASSPTGTGSYEQYF.

The CDR3 protein is CASSLRGASYEQYF. CDR3 bases: TGTGCCAGCAGCCTACGGGGGGCCTCCTACGAGCAGTACTTC. The chain couples TRBV14 to TRBJ2-7, with D perhaps matching TRBD2 (7 bases). CDR1 and CDR2 (germline): SGHDN, FVKESK. V lost 4 bases to trimming and J lost 0 bases, with 10 bases between them. CDR3 size: 14 residues.

The table lists this clone with a count of one. The same CDR3 is also encoded by other DNA sequences in this sample. The chain recombines TRBV7-3 with TRBJ2-1, with TRBD1 matching over 9 bases. CDR3 length: 15 residues. The V and J ends lost 5 bases and 6 bases, in that order; junction bases with no gene match: 8. Germline V gene sequence: CDR1 SGHTA, CDR2 FQGTGA. CDR3 coding DNA: TGTGCCAGCAGCCCCGGGACAGGGAAGGGCAATGAGCAGTTCTTC. Residues: CASSPGTGKGNEQFF.

CDR3 residues: CASSQRTGYGYTF. CDR3 coding DNA: TGCGCCAGCAGCCAAAGAACGGGCTATGGCTACACCTTC. The rearrangement joins TRBV4-1 to TRBJ1-2; D gene ambiguous. Germline V gives CDR1 MGHRA, CDR2 YSYEKL. V dropped 2 bases and J dropped 4 bases, with 8 bases sitting between them. The CDR3 has 13 amino acids.

This chain connects TRBV9 to TRBJ1-1; maybe TRBD1 (6 bases). Per germline, CDR1 SGDLS and CDR2 YYNGEE. Trimming cost V 0 bases and J 4 bases, with 10 bases left between them. The CDR3 loop spans 14 amino acids. The CDR3 protein is CASSVGDMGTEAFF. DNA of the CDR3: TGTGCCAGCAGCGTAGGGGACATGGGCACTGAAGCTTTCTTT.

The V and J genes are TRBV4-2 and TRBJ1-2; 10 nucleotides match TRBD1. The germline CDR1 and CDR2 sequences are LGHNA and YNFKEQ. Trimming cost V 4 bases and J 8 bases; bases outside gene matches: 7. CDR3 size: 14 residues. As DNA, the CDR3 is TGTGCCAGCAGCCCCCGCGGACAGGGGGGCGGCTACACCTTC. Translating gives CASSPRGQGGGYTF.

The V and J genes are TRBV9 and TRBJ2-1; perhaps TRBD1 as D (5 bases). The V gene lost 0 bases and the J gene lost 8 bases, with 9 bases spanning the gap. This CDR3 contains 13 residues. Germline CDR1 SGDLS, CDR2 YYNGEE. Here the CDR3 reads CASSVAPRDEQFF. In DNA, the CDR3 is TGTGCCAGCAGCGTAGCCCCCAGGGATGAGCAGTTCTTC.

This clone was observed a single time. The chain links TRBV2 to TRBJ2-3; TRBD2 matches 11 bases. CDR1 is SNHLY, CDR2 FYNNEI, per germline. The CDR3 contains 14 residues. V was clipped by 6 bases and J by 12 bases; unmatched bases: 11. Here the CDR3 DNA reads TGTGCCAGCAGAGAACTAGCGGGGGTCTTGAACCAGTATTTT. Translated, it gives CASRELAGVLNQYF.

The gene calls are TRBV4-3 and TRBJ2-3; 13 bases match TRBD2. After removal of 3 bases from V and 6 bases from J, the junction contained 6 bases not matched to a gene. The germline V gene has CDR1 LGHNA and CDR2 YSLEER. The CDR3 spans 16 residues. The CDR3 sequence: CASSHLLAGGVDTQYF. In nucleotides, the CDR3 is TGCGCCAGCAGCCATCTACTAGCGGGGGGGGTGGATACGCAGTATTTT.

The chain joins TRBV13 to TRBJ2-3; the match to TRBD2 covers 13 bases. CDR1 and CDR2 (germline): PRHDT, FYEKMQ (reference sequence). V shed 5 bases and J 8 bases; nucleotides not matched to a gene: 13. This CDR3 comprises 17 residues. CDR3 coding DNA: TGTGCCAGCAGCCCCCGACTAGCGGGGGGTCCCAGTGTTACGCAGTATTTT. It is translated as CASSPRLAGGPSVTQYF.

The rearrangement joins TRBV6-5 to TRBJ1-4, with D perhaps matching TRBD1 (5 bases). V was pared by 5 bases and J by 5 bases, with 12 bases between. Germline V gives CDR1 MNHEY, CDR2 SVGAGI. This CDR3 contains 14 residues. Written as DNA, the CDR3 is TGTGCCAGCAGTACCCCCAGGGCGAATGAAAAACTGTTTTTT. It is translated as CASSTPRANEKLFF.

The chain recombines TRBV6-5 with TRBJ1-1; unclear D gene. V was clipped by 6 bases and J by 1 base, with 15 bases between them. Germline values: CDR1 MNHEY, CDR2 SVGAGI. This CDR3 contains 15 residues. The CDR3 reads CASRFNDPGNTEAFF. The CDR3 region has the DNA TGTGCCAGCAGATTTAATGACCCAGGGAACACTGAAGCTTTCTTT.

The chain has TRBV28 and TRBJ2-2; D unresolved. The CDR3 is 12 amino acids. From germline, CDR1 is MDHEN and CDR2 SYDVKM. The V end was cut by 4 bases, the J end by 3 bases, with 3 bases between. CDR3 in amino acids: CASSSYTGELFF. The CDR3, as DNA: TGTGCCAGCAGTTCATACACCGGGGAGCTGTTTTTT. Variable domain in full (rest from reference TRBV28 and TRBJ2-2): DVKVTQSSRYLVKRTGEKVFLECVQDMDHENMFWYRQDPGLGLRLIYFSYDVKMKEKGDIPEGYSVSREKKERFSLILESASTNQTSMYLCASSSYTGELFFGEGSRLTVL.

The genes are TRBV2 and TRBJ2-1; 7 bases line up with TRBD2. Germline V gene sequence: CDR1 SNHLY, CDR2 FYNNEI. Losses at the gene ends were 6 bases for V and 0 bases for J; bases not matched to a gene: 8. CDR3 length: 16 amino acids. This chain's CDR3 is CASRVDGGSSYNEQFF. Here the CDR3 DNA reads TGTGCCAGCAGAGTCGACGGGGGGAGCTCCTACAATGAGCAGTTCTTC. Full variable domain (rest looked up from reference TRBV2 and TRBJ2-1): EPEVTQTPSHQVTQMGQEVILRCVPISNHLYFYWYRQILGQKVEFLVSFYNNEISEKSEIFDDQFSVERPDGSNFTLKIRSTKLEDSAMYFCASRVDGGSSYNEQFFGPGTRLTVL.

In nucleotides, the CDR3 is TGCGCCAACGACGGGACAGGGCAGCGGAACGAGCAGTACTTC. Translation gives CANDGTGQRNEQYF. V and J are TRBV5-1 and TRBJ2-7, with 9 bases lining up with TRBD1. With V trimmed by 9 bases and J by 5 bases, 12 bases remained unmatched. The length of the CDR3 is 14 residues. From germline, CDR1 is SGHRS and CDR2 YFSETQ.

The rearrangement links TRBV19 to TRBJ2-6; 7 bases are a match to TRBD2. This CDR3 contains 18 residues. CDR1 and CDR2 (germline): LNHDA, SQIVND (reference sequence). Trimming removed 5 bases from V and 5 bases from J; junction bases left unmatched: 15. The CDR3, as DNA: TGTGCCAGTAGTCTCCGGGGAGGGCCCTCCCTTAGGGCCAACGTCCTGACTTTC. This gives the protein CASSLRGGPSLRANVLTF.

There are a few counts of this clone. The chain couples TRBV5-1 to TRBJ1-3; no reliable D call. This CDR3 contains 13 residues. Deletions cut 5 bases from V and 3 bases from J, with 9 bases between. The germline CDR1 and CDR2 sequences are SGHRS and YFSETQ. CDR3 in amino acids: CASRPGYGNTIYF. CDR3 bases: TGCGCCAGCAGGCCCGGGTATGGAAACACCATATATTTT.

The chain joins TRBV18 to TRBJ2-3; no definite D call. The length of the CDR3 is 17 residues. V shed 2 bases and J shed 2 bases, with 17 bases lying between them. Germline V gene sequence: CDR1 KGHSH, CDR2 LQKENI. CDR3 nucleotides: TGTGCCAGCTCACCAATCGTTCCGGTCCTAAACACAGATACGCAGTATTTT. This sequence encodes CASSPIVPVLNTDTQYF.

The chain links TRBV5-6 to TRBJ2-4, with TRBD1 as a possible D gene (6 bases). Germline V gene lookup returns CDR1 SGHDT and CDR2 YYEEEE. V shed 2 bases and J shed 0 bases, with 12 bases lying between them. The CDR3 totals 16 residues. The CDR3 DNA is TGTGCCAGCAGCTTACAGGGCGATCTAGCCAAAAACATTCAGTACTTC. Amino acids: CASSLQGDLAKNIQYF. Full variable domain (rest looked up from reference TRBV5-6 and TRBJ2-4): DAGVTQSPTHLIKTRGQQVTLRCSPKSGHDTVSWYQQALGQGPQFIFQYYEEEERQRGNFPDRFSGHQFPNYSSELNVNALLLGDSALYLCASSLQGDLAKNIQYFGAGTRLSVL.

The gene calls are TRBV5-1 and TRBJ1-1, with D maybe TRBD1 (5 bases). Germline V gives CDR1 SGHRS, CDR2 YFSETQ. The V end was cut by 1 base, the J end by 8 bases, with 12 bases between. CDR3 size: 13 residues. The CDR3 protein is CASSLQGRREAFF. In nucleotides, the CDR3 is TGCGCCAGCAGCTTGCAGGGAAGGCGGGAAGCTTTCTTT.

CDR3 nucleotide sequence: TGTGCCAGCAGTGCGGCGGCGGGCTCCTACAATGAGCAGTTCTTC. Amino acids: CASSAAAGSYNEQFF. The chain joins TRBV6-4 to TRBJ2-1, with D maybe TRBD2 (5 bases). The ends were cut back, 4 bases at V and 0 bases at J, with 10 bases in the middle. This CDR3 contains 15 residues. Germline CDR1 reads MRHNA; CDR2 reads SNTAGT.

The chain is built from TRBV6-5 and TRBJ1-2; a possible D gene is TRBD1 (6 bases). V lost 0 bases to trimming and J lost 7 bases, with 12 bases between them. CDR1 and CDR2 from the germline V gene are MNHEY and SVGAGI. CDR3 length: 14 amino acids. The CDR3 loop reads CASSYSTGFSGYTF. The CDR3 region has the DNA TGTGCCAGCAGTTACTCGACAGGTTTTAGTGGCTACACCTTC.

This chain links TRBV12-3 or TRBV12-4 with TRBJ1-4; maybe TRBD1 (5 bases). This CDR3 is built from 13 residues. Trimming left V 3 bases short and J 8 bases short, with 10 bases between. The CDR3 region has the DNA TGTGCCAGCAGTTTGCGGGGGAAAGAAAAACTGTTTTTT. Translation: CASSLRGKEKLFF.

The chain couples TRBV20-1 to TRBJ2-4; D may be TRBD1 (6 bases). Trimming took 3 bases from V and 1 from J, leaving 13 bases between them. Germline CDR1 DFQATT, CDR2 SNEGSKA (reference sequence). This CDR3 comprises 15 residues. The CDR3 protein is CSASNPDRAKNIQYF. As DNA, the CDR3 is TGCAGTGCTAGTAACCCTGACAGGGCCAAAAACATTCAGTACTTC.

This clone was observed once. The CDR3 sequence is CASSYGTGGGSTYEQYF. The CDR3, as DNA: TGTGCCAGCTCTTACGGGACAGGGGGCGGATCGACCTACGAGCAGTACTTC. The chain combines TRBV18 with TRBJ2-7; the match to TRBD1 covers 12 bases. The CDR3 contains 17 residues. V gave up 6 bases and J gave up 2 bases; unmatched junction bases: 11. Germline V gene sequence: CDR1 KGHSH, CDR2 LQKENI. The full variable domain, with the rest looked up from reference TRBV18 and TRBJ2-7, is NAGVMQNPRHLVRRRGQEARLRCSPMKGHSHVYWYRQLPEEGLKFMVYLQKENIIDESGMPKERFSAEFPKEGPSILRIQQVVRGDSAAYFCASSYGTGGGSTYEQYFGPGTRLTVT.

This rearrangement joins TRBV2 to TRBJ2-6, with 7 nucleotides matching TRBD2. Germline loops: CDR1 SNHLY, CDR2 FYNNEI. The CDR3 totals 15 residues. V was clipped by 8 bases and J by 2 bases; unmatched bases: 6. The CDR3 loop is CASGGRVAGANVLTF. The CDR3 bases are TGTGCCAGCGGGGGGAGGGTTGCTGGGGCCAACGTCCTGACTTTC.

This chain links TRBV18 with TRBJ1-1; 7 nucleotides align to TRBD1. The CDR3 is made up of 18 amino acids. Germline assignment: CDR1 KGHSH and CDR2 LQKENI. V trimming: 3 bases; J trimming: 1 base; junction bases outside the gene matches: 14. The CDR3 bases are TGTGCCAGCTCACCCCTAATATTGGAGGAGGGGGCGAACACTGAAGCTTTCTTT. The encoded protein is CASSPLILEEGANTEAFF.

The genes are TRBV29-1 and TRBJ1-1; a possible D gene is TRBD1 (6 bases). Germline lookup yields CDR1 SQVTM and CDR2 ANQGSEA. This CDR3 region has 13 residues. The V end lost 2 bases, the J end lost 3 bases, and 10 bases lay between the germline ends. DNA for the CDR3: TGCAGCGTTGAAACAACAGGGTACACTGAAGCTTTCTTT. This translates into CSVETTGYTEAFF.

The chain has TRBV29-1 and TRBJ1-1; D is possibly TRBD1 (6 bases). Germline V gives CDR1 SQVTM, CDR2 ANQGSEA. The CDR3 is 13 amino acids. Trimming stripped 7 bases from V and 0 bases from J, with 12 bases between. The chain's CDR3 is CSGLTGLNTEAFF. CDR3 coding DNA: TGCAGCGGGTTGACAGGACTGAACACTGAAGCTTTCTTT.